Listed below are T cell receptor beta chains from one sample, sequenced in a study of T cell responses to AZD1222 COVID-19 vaccine. Only in-frame clones appear in the TCRdb table, and some are missing; sequencing was by immunoSEQ multiplex PCR. The profile shows around 100,000 clones, roughly 91% of them singletons. Specimen: peripheral blood, collected on day 0 of AZD1222 vaccination. The receptors originated from an adult in good health. CDR3s include the opening cysteine and the closing phenylalanine or tryptophan. Fields, in order: clone size, CDR3 length, D gene, V gene, J gene, CDR3 DNA, CDR3 protein. The D gene is left open where the match is weak. Size values are once, few and many counts, or a class for expanded clones, and some rows have none.

clone size: .
CDR3 length: 15
D gene: .
V gene: TRBV7-9
J gene: TRBJ1-2
CDR3 DNA: TGTGCCAGCAGCTCTGGTCTGGGCCGAAACTATGGCTACACCTTC
CDR3 protein: CASSSGLGRNYGYTF

clone size: .
CDR3 length: 15
D gene: TRBD1
V gene: TRBV29-1
J gene: TRBJ2-7
CDR3 DNA: TGCAGCGTTGAAGATGGGACAGGGGGCTCATACGAGCAGTACTTC
CDR3 protein: CSVEDGTGGSYEQYF

clone size: .
CDR3 length: 16
D gene: TRBD1
V gene: TRBV19
J gene: TRBJ1-3
CDR3 DNA: TGTGCCAGTAGTACGTTCGGGACAGACTCTGGAAACACCATATATTTT
CDR3 protein: CASSTFGTDSGNTIYF

clone size: .
CDR3 length: 16
D gene: TRBD1
V gene: TRBV27
J gene: TRBJ2-1
CDR3 DNA: TGTGCCAGCAGTTTATCGGGGACAGGGCGCTACAATGAGCAGTTCTTC
CDR3 protein: CASSLSGTGRYNEQFF

clone size: .
CDR3 length: 15
D gene: .
V gene: TRBV6-1
J gene: TRBJ1-1
CDR3 DNA: TGTGCCAGCAGTGATGCGGGACACATGAACACTGAAGCTTTCTTT
CDR3 protein: CASSDAGHMNTEAFF

clone size: .
CDR3 length: 17
D gene: TRBD2
V gene: TRBV4-1
J gene: TRBJ2-3
CDR3 DNA: TGCGCCAGCAGCCAACTGGGACTAGCGGGGGCAGGTGGGACGCAGTATTTT
CDR3 protein: CASSQLGLAGAGGTQYF

clone size: few
CDR3 length: 14
D gene: TRBD2
V gene: TRBV27
J gene: TRBJ2-7
CDR3 DNA: TGTGCCAGCAGTTTATGGGGGAGGGCCTACGAGCAGTACTTC
CDR3 protein: CASSLWGRAYEQYF

clone size: .
CDR3 length: 14
D gene: .
V gene: TRBV6-5
J gene: TRBJ1-5
CDR3 DNA: TGTGCCAGCAGTCGGGAGGGGGGGGACCAGCCCCAGCATTTT
CDR3 protein: CASSREGGDQPQHF

clone size: .
CDR3 length: 15
D gene: TRBD1
V gene: TRBV18
J gene: TRBJ1-4
CDR3 DNA: TGTGCCAGCTCACTCCAACAGGGGGAGAATGAAAAACTGTTTTTT
CDR3 protein: CASSLQQGENEKLFF

clone size: .
CDR3 length: 14
D gene: .
V gene: TRBV11-3
J gene: TRBJ2-3
CDR3 DNA: TGTGCCAGCAGCTTAGTCCGCCGGCAAGATACGCAGTATTTT
CDR3 protein: CASSLVRRQDTQYF

clone size: .
CDR3 length: 12
D gene: .
V gene: TRBV3-1/TRBV3-2
J gene: TRBJ1-5
CDR3 DNA: TGTGCCAGCAGCCAAGATACCCAGCCCCAGCATTTT
CDR3 protein: CASSQDTQPQHF

clone size: .
CDR3 length: 14
D gene: TRBD1
V gene: TRBV7-9
J gene: TRBJ1-2
CDR3 DNA: TGTGCCAGCAGCCTAGAGGGACAGTCCTATGGCTACACCTTC
CDR3 protein: CASSLEGQSYGYTF

clone size: .
CDR3 length: 16
D gene: .
V gene: TRBV4-1
J gene: TRBJ2-4
CDR3 DNA: TGCGCCAGCAGCCAAGAAAGGGTCCAGGGAAAAAACATTCAGTACTTC
CDR3 protein: CASSQERVQGKNIQYF

clone size: .
CDR3 length: 16
D gene: TRBD1
V gene: TRBV28
J gene: TRBJ1-1
CDR3 DNA: TGTGCCAGCAGTTTATTCGGACAGGTCATGAACACTGAAGCTTTCTTT
CDR3 protein: CASSLFGQVMNTEAFF

clone size: .
CDR3 length: 15
D gene: .
V gene: TRBV5-1
J gene: TRBJ1-2
CDR3 DNA: TGCGCCAGCAATGCGGGTACGGAAGCTAACTATGGCTACACCTTC
CDR3 protein: CASNAGTEANYGYTF

clone size: .
CDR3 length: 13
D gene: .
V gene: TRBV25-1
J gene: TRBJ2-1
CDR3 DNA: TGTGCCAGCAGTGCCGGATGGGCCAATGAGCAGTTCTTC
CDR3 protein: CASSAGWANEQFF

clone size: .
CDR3 length: 16
D gene: .
V gene: TRBV11-3
J gene: TRBJ2-1
CDR3 DNA: TGTGCCAGCAGCTTAGTTATCGGGGGCCCCTACAATGAGCAGTTCTTC
CDR3 protein: CASSLVIGGPYNEQFF

clone size: .
CDR3 length: 16
D gene: TRBD2
V gene: TRBV5-3
J gene: TRBJ2-1
CDR3 DNA: TGTGCCAGAAGCTTGCCCGGACTAGCGGCATACAATGAGCAGTTCTTC
CDR3 protein: CARSLPGLAAYNEQFF

clone size: .
CDR3 length: 13
D gene: .
V gene: TRBV30
J gene: TRBJ1-2
CDR3 DNA: TGTGCCTGGAATGCCCAGGAGGGCTATGGCTACACCTTC
CDR3 protein: CAWNAQEGYGYTF

clone size: .
CDR3 length: 13
D gene: .
V gene: TRBV15
J gene: TRBJ1-1
CDR3 DNA: TGTGCCACCAGCAGAGATCGTAACACTGAAGCTTTCTTT
CDR3 protein: CATSRDRNTEAFF

clone size: .
CDR3 length: 15
D gene: .
V gene: TRBV7-2
J gene: TRBJ2-7
CDR3 DNA: TGTGCCAGCAGGTTCGATGGGCAGGCATCCTACGAGCAGTACTTC
CDR3 protein: CASRFDGQASYEQYF

clone size: .
CDR3 length: 12
D gene: TRBD2
V gene: TRBV27
J gene: TRBJ2-7
CDR3 DNA: TGTGCCAGCAGTGGGACTAGCGGGGTCTGGTACTTC
CDR3 protein: CASSGTSGVWYF

clone size: .
CDR3 length: 16
D gene: TRBD1
V gene: TRBV10-3
J gene: TRBJ1-2
CDR3 DNA: TGTGCCATCAGTGAAGCCCCGGGAGGACAGGAAGATGGCTACACCTTC
CDR3 protein: CAISEAPGGQEDGYTF

clone size: .
CDR3 length: 19
D gene: .
V gene: TRBV21-1
J gene: TRBJ1-5
CDR3 DNA: TGTGCCAGCAGCAAATTCGGACCCGCTTTGGGACAGGGTGGGCAGCCCCAGCATTTT
CDR3 protein: CASSKFGPALGQGGQPQHF

clone size: .
CDR3 length: 14
D gene: TRBD2
V gene: TRBV5-1
J gene: TRBJ2-7
CDR3 DNA: TGCGCCAGCAGCTACGCCGGGGGGGATTACGAGCAGTACTTC
CDR3 protein: CASSYAGGDYEQYF

clone size: .
CDR3 length: 14
D gene: .
V gene: TRBV3-1/TRBV3-2
J gene: TRBJ2-7
CDR3 DNA: TGTGCCAGCAGCCAAGGACGAACATCCTACGAGCAGTACTTC
CDR3 protein: CASSQGRTSYEQYF

clone size: .
CDR3 length: 16
D gene: .
V gene: TRBV5-1
J gene: TRBJ1-3
CDR3 DNA: TGCGCCAGCAGCTTGGCCGGTGGGATCTCTGGAAACACCATATATTTT
CDR3 protein: CASSLAGGISGNTIYF

clone size: once
CDR3 length: 15
D gene: .
V gene: TRBV18
J gene: TRBJ2-7
CDR3 DNA: TGTGCCAGCTCACCGGACCGGAACAGGGCTCTCGAGCAGTACTTC
CDR3 protein: CASSPDRNRALEQYF

clone size: .
CDR3 length: 15
D gene: .
V gene: TRBV7-9
J gene: TRBJ1-1
CDR3 DNA: TGTGCCAGCAGCCCTTCGGCGGGGGGTGGCACTGAAGCTTTCTTT
CDR3 protein: CASSPSAGGGTEAFF

clone size: .
CDR3 length: 16
D gene: .
V gene: TRBV18
J gene: TRBJ2-5
CDR3 DNA: TGTGCCAGCTCACCGAGTGCAGGGGCGACCCAAGAGACCCAGTACTTC
CDR3 protein: CASSPSAGATQETQYF

clone size: .
CDR3 length: 16
D gene: .
V gene: TRBV18
J gene: TRBJ1-6
CDR3 DNA: TGTGCCAGCTCAAGTTGGGTCCTGGACTATAATTCACCCCTCCACTTT
CDR3 protein: CASSSWVLDYNSPLHF

clone size: .
CDR3 length: 16
D gene: TRBD1
V gene: TRBV4-1
J gene: TRBJ1-5
CDR3 DNA: TGCGCCAGCAGCCATTCGGACAGGAGGCGGAATCAGCCCCAGCATTTT
CDR3 protein: CASSHSDRRRNQPQHF

clone size: once
CDR3 length: 16
D gene: .
V gene: TRBV11-3
J gene: TRBJ1-1
CDR3 DNA: TGTGCCAGCAGCTTAGGACTGGGGAACATGAACACTGAAGCTTTCTTT
CDR3 protein: CASSLGLGNMNTEAFF

clone size: .
CDR3 length: 18
D gene: TRBD1
V gene: TRBV5-1
J gene: TRBJ1-4
CDR3 DNA: TGCGCCAGCAGCTTCGGGACAGGGACAAGCCCAACTAATGAAAAACTGTTTTTT
CDR3 protein: CASSFGTGTSPTNEKLFF

clone size: few
CDR3 length: 11
D gene: .
V gene: TRBV2
J gene: TRBJ2-1
CDR3 DNA: TGTGCCAGCACTAGAGGGGGTGAGCAGTTCTTC
CDR3 protein: CASTRGGEQFF

clone size: .
CDR3 length: 16
D gene: .
V gene: TRBV18
J gene: TRBJ1-1
CDR3 DNA: TGTGCCAGCTCACCAGTCGCAGGGGTGGAGGACACTGAAGCTTTCTTT
CDR3 protein: CASSPVAGVEDTEAFF

clone size: .
CDR3 length: 13
D gene: .
V gene: TRBV28
J gene: TRBJ2-5
CDR3 DNA: TGTGCCAGCAGTCCGGGATCCCAAGAGACCCAGTACTTC
CDR3 protein: CASSPGSQETQYF

clone size: .
CDR3 length: 15
D gene: .
V gene: TRBV7-2
J gene: TRBJ2-6
CDR3 DNA: TGTGCCAGCAGCCTGGGGGGCTCTGGGGCCAACGTCCTGACTTTC
CDR3 protein: CASSLGGSGANVLTF

clone size: .
CDR3 length: 16
D gene: .
V gene: TRBV11-3
J gene: TRBJ1-2
CDR3 DNA: TGTGCCAACAGCTCAAATGGAAGATTGACCGCTTATGGCTACACCTTC
CDR3 protein: CANSSNGRLTAYGYTF

clone size: .
CDR3 length: 11
D gene: .
V gene: TRBV12-3/TRBV12-4
J gene: TRBJ2-3
CDR3 DNA: TGTGCCAGCTACGGGGAGGCAACGCAGTATTTT
CDR3 protein: CASYGEATQYF

clone size: once
CDR3 length: 16
D gene: TRBD2
V gene: TRBV7-8
J gene: TRBJ2-4
CDR3 DNA: TGTGCCAGCAGCTTAGACGGGGGAGGGCTCAAAAACATTCAGTACTTC
CDR3 protein: CASSLDGGGLKNIQYF

clone size: .
CDR3 length: 14
D gene: TRBD1
V gene: TRBV28
J gene: TRBJ1-1
CDR3 DNA: TGTGCCAGCAGCCAAAGGACAGGGGGCACTGAAGCTTTCTTT
CDR3 protein: CASSQRTGGTEAFF

clone size: .
CDR3 length: 15
D gene: .
V gene: TRBV7-8
J gene: TRBJ2-1
CDR3 DNA: TGTGCCAGCAGCTTAGTGGGGACAAAATACAATGAGCAGTTCTTC
CDR3 protein: CASSLVGTKYNEQFF

clone size: .
CDR3 length: 14
D gene: .
V gene: TRBV7-8
J gene: TRBJ1-5
CDR3 DNA: TGTGCCACTGGGCAGGGCAATAGCAATCAGCCCCAGCATTTT
CDR3 protein: CATGQGNSNQPQHF

clone size: .
CDR3 length: 11
D gene: .
V gene: TRBV10-2
J gene: TRBJ1-2
CDR3 DNA: TGCGCCAGCCGGGGGGGGTCTGGCTACACCTTC
CDR3 protein: CASRGGSGYTF

clone size: .
CDR3 length: 15
D gene: TRBD2
V gene: TRBV7-2
J gene: TRBJ2-5
CDR3 DNA: TGTGCCAGCAGCTTCAATTCGGGGGGTTGGGAGACCCAGTACTTC
CDR3 protein: CASSFNSGGWETQYF

clone size: once
CDR3 length: 16
D gene: TRBD1
V gene: TRBV5-1
J gene: TRBJ2-1
CDR3 DNA: TGCGCCAGCAGCCTTTCGCCAGGGGGCTCCTACAATGAGCAGTTCTTC
CDR3 protein: CASSLSPGGSYNEQFF

clone size: .
CDR3 length: 15
D gene: TRBD1
V gene: TRBV6-5
J gene: TRBJ1-5
CDR3 DNA: TGTGCCTCGTGGGGGGGACAGGGATCCCAGGAGCCCCAGCATTTT
CDR3 protein: CASWGGQGSQEPQHF

clone size: once
CDR3 length: 14
D gene: TRBD1
V gene: TRBV4-1
J gene: TRBJ1-2
CDR3 DNA: TGCGCCAGCACTCGGGACAGTTTTTTTTCTGGCTACACCTTC
CDR3 protein: CASTRDSFFSGYTF

clone size: once
CDR3 length: 14
D gene: .
V gene: TRBV28
J gene: TRBJ2-7
CDR3 DNA: TGTGCCAGCAGTTATGGGGCATCGACTAACGAGCAGTACTTC
CDR3 protein: CASSYGASTNEQYF

clone size: .
CDR3 length: 16
D gene: TRBD1
V gene: TRBV28
J gene: TRBJ1-3
CDR3 DNA: TGTGCCAGCAGTTTTCGGCGACAGGGTGCCGGAAACACCATATATTTT
CDR3 protein: CASSFRRQGAGNTIYF

clone size: .
CDR3 length: 13
D gene: .
V gene: TRBV3-1/TRBV3-2
J gene: TRBJ2-7
CDR3 DNA: TGTGCCAGCAGCGGGGCAGGAGCCTACGAGCAGTACTTC
CDR3 protein: CASSGAGAYEQYF

clone size: .
CDR3 length: 15
D gene: .
V gene: TRBV28
J gene: TRBJ1-6
CDR3 DNA: TGTGCCAGCAGTTTGCAACTTGGAGGCATGGCACCCCTCCACTTT
CDR3 protein: CASSLQLGGMAPLHF

clone size: .
CDR3 length: 15
D gene: TRBD1
V gene: TRBV28
J gene: TRBJ2-3
CDR3 DNA: TGTGCCAGCAGTTCGACAGGGGGCTTCCCAGATACGCAGTATTTT
CDR3 protein: CASSSTGGFPDTQYF

clone size: .
CDR3 length: 15
D gene: .
V gene: TRBV30
J gene: TRBJ2-1
CDR3 DNA: TGTGCCTGGAGTGTACGGCGGGGTGTCGGAAACGAGCAGTTCTTC
CDR3 protein: CAWSVRRGVGNEQFF

clone size: .
CDR3 length: 14
D gene: .
V gene: TRBV27
J gene: TRBJ1-2
CDR3 DNA: TGTGCCAGCAGTCCCCGAGGGGGAGGATGGGGCTACACCTTC
CDR3 protein: CASSPRGGGWGYTF

clone size: .
CDR3 length: 15
D gene: .
V gene: TRBV30
J gene: TRBJ1-3
CDR3 DNA: TGTGCCTGGAGTGTACAGGGAGGGAGTGGAAACACCATATATTTT
CDR3 protein: CAWSVQGGSGNTIYF

clone size: .
CDR3 length: 13
D gene: .
V gene: TRBV13
J gene: TRBJ1-1
CDR3 DNA: TGTGCCACTAAGTCGTGGGTAGACACTGAAGCTTTCTTT
CDR3 protein: CATKSWVDTEAFF

clone size: .
CDR3 length: 13
D gene: .
V gene: TRBV5-8
J gene: TRBJ2-4
CDR3 DNA: TGTGCCAGCAGCTTTAAAGTGGTAAACATTCAGTACTTC
CDR3 protein: CASSFKVVNIQYF

clone size: once
CDR3 length: 16
D gene: .
V gene: TRBV6-1
J gene: TRBJ2-1
CDR3 DNA: TGTGCCAGCAGTGCCCCGGAGACAGTAGGGCTCGGTGAGCAGTTCTTC
CDR3 protein: CASSAPETVGLGEQFF